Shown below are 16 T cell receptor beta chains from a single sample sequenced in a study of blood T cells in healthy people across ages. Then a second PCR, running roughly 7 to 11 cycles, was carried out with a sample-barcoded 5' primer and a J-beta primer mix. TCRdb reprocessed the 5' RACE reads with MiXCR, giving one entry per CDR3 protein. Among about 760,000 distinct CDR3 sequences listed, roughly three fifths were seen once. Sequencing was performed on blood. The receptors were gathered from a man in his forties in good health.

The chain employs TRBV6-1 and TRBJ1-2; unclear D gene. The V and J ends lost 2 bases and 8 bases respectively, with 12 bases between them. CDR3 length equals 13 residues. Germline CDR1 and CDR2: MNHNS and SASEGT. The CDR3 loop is CASSERSTGGYTF. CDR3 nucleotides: TGTGCCAGCAGTGAAAGGAGTACGGGCGGCTACACCTTC.

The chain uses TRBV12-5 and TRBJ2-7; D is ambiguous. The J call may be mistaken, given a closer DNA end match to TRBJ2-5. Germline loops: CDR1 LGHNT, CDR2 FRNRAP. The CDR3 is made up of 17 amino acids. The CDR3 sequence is CASGLVPIGLLQETQYF. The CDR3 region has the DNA TGTGCTAGTGGTTTGGTACCGATAGGGCTCCTCCAAGAGACCCAGTACTTC.

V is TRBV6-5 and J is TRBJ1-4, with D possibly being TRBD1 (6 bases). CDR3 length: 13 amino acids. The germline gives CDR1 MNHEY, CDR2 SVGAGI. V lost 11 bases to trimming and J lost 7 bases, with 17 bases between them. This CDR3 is CACRAGAGEKLFF. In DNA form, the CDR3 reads TGTGCCTGTAGAGCGGGGGCGGGTGAAAAACTGTTTTTT.

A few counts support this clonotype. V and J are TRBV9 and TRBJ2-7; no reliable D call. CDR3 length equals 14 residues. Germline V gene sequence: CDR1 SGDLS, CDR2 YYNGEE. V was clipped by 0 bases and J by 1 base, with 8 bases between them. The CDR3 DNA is TGTGCCAGCAGCGTAGGCGTGGAGTCCTACGAGCAGTACTTC. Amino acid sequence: CASSVGVESYEQYF.

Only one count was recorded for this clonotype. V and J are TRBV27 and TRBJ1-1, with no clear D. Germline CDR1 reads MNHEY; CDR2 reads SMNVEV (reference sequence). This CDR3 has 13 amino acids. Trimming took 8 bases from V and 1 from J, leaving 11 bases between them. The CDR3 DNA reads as TGTGCCAGCGCAAGAGGCCCGAACACTGAAGCTTTCTTT. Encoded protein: CASARGPNTEAFF.

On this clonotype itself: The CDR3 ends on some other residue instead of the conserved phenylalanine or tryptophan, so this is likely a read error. Written as DNA, the CDR3 is TGCAGCGCAGGACAGGGTGACAAAGAGACCCAGTACTTA. The encoded protein is CSAGQGDKETQYL. The chain has TRBV29-1 and TRBJ2-5, with 8 bases that match TRBD1. The V segment lost 7 bases and the J segment 3 bases; nucleotides outside the gene matches: 7. The CDR3 contains 13 residues. Per the germline V gene, CDR1 is SQVTM and CDR2 is ANQGSEA.

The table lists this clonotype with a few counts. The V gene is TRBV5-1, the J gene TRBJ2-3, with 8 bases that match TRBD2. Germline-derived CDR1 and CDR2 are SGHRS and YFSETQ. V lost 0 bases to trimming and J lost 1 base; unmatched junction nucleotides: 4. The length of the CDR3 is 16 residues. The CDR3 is CASSLAGGDGTDTQYF. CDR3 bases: TGCGCCAGCAGCTTGGCCGGGGGGGACGGCACAGATACGCAGTATTTT. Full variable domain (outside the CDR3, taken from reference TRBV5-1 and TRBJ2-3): KAGVTQTPRYLIKTRGQQVTLSCSPISGHRSVSWYQQTPGQGLQFLFEYFSETQRNKGNFPGRFSGRQFSNSRSEMNVSTLELGDSALYLCASSLAGGDGTDTQYFGPGTRLTVL.

CDR3 residues: CSARVSGSGANVLTF. Here the CDR3 DNA reads TGCAGTGCTAGAGTATCAGGGTCTGGGGCCAACGTCCTGACTTTC. The chain recombines TRBV20-1 with TRBJ2-6, with D perhaps matching TRBD1 (5 bases). The CDR3 totals 15 residues. The germline V and J ends were trimmed by 1 base and 1 base, with 8 bases remaining between them. CDR1 is DFQATT, CDR2 SNEGSKA, per germline (reference sequence).

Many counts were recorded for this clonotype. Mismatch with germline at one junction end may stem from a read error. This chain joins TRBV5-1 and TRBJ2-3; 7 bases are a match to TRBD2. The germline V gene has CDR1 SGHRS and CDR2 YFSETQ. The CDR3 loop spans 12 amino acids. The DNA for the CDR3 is TGTGCCAGCAGCTTGGGAGGGGATACGCAGTATTTT. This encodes CASSLGGDTQYF.

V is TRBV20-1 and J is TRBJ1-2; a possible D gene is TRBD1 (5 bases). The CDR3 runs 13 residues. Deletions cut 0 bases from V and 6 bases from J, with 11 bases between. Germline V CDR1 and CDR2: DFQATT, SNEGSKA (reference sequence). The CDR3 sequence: CSARDQSGHGYTF. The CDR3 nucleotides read TGCAGTGCTAGAGATCAGTCAGGGCATGGCTACACCTTC.

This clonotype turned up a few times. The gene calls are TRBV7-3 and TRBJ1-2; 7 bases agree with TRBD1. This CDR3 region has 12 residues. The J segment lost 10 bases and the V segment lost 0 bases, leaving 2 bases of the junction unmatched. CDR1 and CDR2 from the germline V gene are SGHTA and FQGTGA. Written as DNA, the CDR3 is TGTGCCAGCAGCTTAACCGGGACAGACTACACCTTC. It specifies CASSLTGTDYTF.

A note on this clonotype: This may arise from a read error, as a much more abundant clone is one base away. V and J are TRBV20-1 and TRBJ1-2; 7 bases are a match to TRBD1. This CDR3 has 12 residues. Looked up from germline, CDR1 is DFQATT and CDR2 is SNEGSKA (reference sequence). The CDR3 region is CSAPGQYYGHTF. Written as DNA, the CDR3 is TGCAGTGCCCCGGGACAGTACTATGGCCACACCTTC.

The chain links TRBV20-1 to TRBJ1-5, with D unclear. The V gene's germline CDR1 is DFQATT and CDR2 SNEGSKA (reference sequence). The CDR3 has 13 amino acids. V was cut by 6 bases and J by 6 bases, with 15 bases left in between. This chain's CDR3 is CSAGDLVGQPQHF. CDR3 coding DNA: TGCAGTGCCGGAGATTTAGTGGGTCAGCCCCAGCATTTT.

The CDR3 is CASRASGRQETQYF. DNA for the CDR3: TGCGCCAGCAGGGCCTCGGGGCGGCAAGAGACCCAGTACTTC. The rearrangement links TRBV5-1 to TRBJ2-5; D tentatively fits TRBD1 or TRBD2 (5 bases each). The CDR3 is 14 residues long. The ends were cut back, 5 bases at V and 2 bases at J, with 13 bases in the middle. Germline V lookup: CDR1 SGHRS, CDR2 YFSETQ.

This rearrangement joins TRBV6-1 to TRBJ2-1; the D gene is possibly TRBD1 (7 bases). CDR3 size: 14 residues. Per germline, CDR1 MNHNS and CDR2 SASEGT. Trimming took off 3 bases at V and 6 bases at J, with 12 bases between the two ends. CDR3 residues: CASSDRQGGNEQFF. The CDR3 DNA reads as TGTGCCAGCAGTGACCGACAGGGAGGCAATGAGCAGTTCTTC.

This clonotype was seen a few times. Here the CDR3 reads CASSQDLRGQLNTEAFF. CDR3 in DNA: TGTGCCAGCAGCCAAGATCTAAGAGGACAGTTAAACACTGAAGCTTTCTTT. The chain uses TRBV4-2 and TRBJ1-1; D possibly corresponds to TRBD1 (6 bases). The CDR3 runs to 17 residues. CDR1 and CDR2 (germline): LGHNA, YNFKEQ. The ends were cut back, 0 bases at V and 2 bases at J, with 16 bases in the middle.